The next 27 T cell receptor beta chains were all read from a single sample in a study of blood T cell repertoires in COVID-19. Clones were read by immunoSEQ multiplex PCR, and TCRdb kept only the in-frame ones, dropping some. Of over 130,000 clones listed, over 70% were seen once; the top ten hold roughly 3.7%. The sample comprised PBMCs or T cells enriched from blood (not recorded which). The receptors stem from a man in his fifties or sixties in a cohort exposed to, infected with or recovered from COVID-19 (not recorded which).

V gene TRBV28 combines with J gene TRBJ1-1; maybe TRBD1 (6 bases). The germline V gene has CDR1 MDHEN and CDR2 SYDVKM. V was pared by 7 bases and J by 11 bases, with 17 bases between. The CDR3 is 12 amino acids. In DNA, the CDR3 is TGTGCCAGCACCCTACAGGGTGGTCGTGCTTTCTTT. This sequence encodes CASTLQGGRAFF. Based on the CDR3 plus reference TRBV28 and TRBJ1-1, the full variable domain is DVKVTQSSRYLVKRTGEKVFLECVQDMDHENMFWYRQDPGLGLRLIYFSYDVKMKEKGDIPEGYSVSREKKERFSLILESASTNQTSMYLCASTLQGGRAFFGQGTRLTVV.

The chain is built from TRBV7-2 and TRBJ2-1, with D perhaps TRBD1 (5 bases). Looked up from germline, CDR1 is SGHTA and CDR2 is FQGNSA. This CDR3 comprises 13 residues. The V and J ends lost 1 base and 5 bases respectively, with 6 bases between them. CDR3 sequence reads: CASSLDRNNEQFF. The CDR3 nucleotides are TGTGCCAGCAGCTTAGACAGGAACAATGAGCAGTTCTTC.

The CDR3 nucleotides are TGTGCCAGCAGCCTAGGACAGGGACGAAAAGAGACCCAGTACTTC. This sequence encodes CASSLGQGRKETQYF. This chain uses TRBV7-8 with TRBJ2-5; TRBD1 matches at 8 bases. Germline V lookup: CDR1 SGHVS, CDR2 FQNEAQ. The CDR3 runs to 15 residues. V lost 5 bases and J lost 3; bases outside the gene matches: 8.

This clone came up a few times. This sequence joins TRBV19 and TRBJ2-1; D possibly corresponds to TRBD2 (5 bases). V was clipped by 3 bases and J by 3 bases, with 15 bases between them. Germline lookup yields CDR1 LNHDA and CDR2 SQIVND (reference sequence). The CDR3 has 16 residues. The CDR3 bases are TGTGCCAGTAGTATCCCGGGGTTCGTTGACTACAATGAGCAGTTCTTC. Amino acids: CASSIPGFVDYNEQFF.

There are a few counts of this clone. The chain uses TRBV28 and TRBJ2-3; TRBD2 matches at 10 bases. In germline, CDR1 is MDHEN, CDR2 SYDVKM. This CDR3 is 15 amino acids long. The ends lost 3 bases at V and 3 bases at J; junction bases unmatched: 3. This chain's CDR3 is CASSFWTSGTDTQYF. The CDR3 nucleotides read TGTGCCAGCAGTTTTTGGACTAGCGGTACAGATACGCAGTATTTT.

The rearrangement links TRBV18 to TRBJ2-5; D perhaps matches TRBD2 (6 bases). The CDR3 is 13 amino acids. CDR1 KGHSH and CDR2 LQKENI come from the germline V gene. Trimming left V 3 bases short and J 5 bases short, with 10 bases between. CDR3 loop: CASSPGTSETQYF. CDR3 coding DNA: TGTGCCAGCTCACCCGGGACTTCGGAGACCCAGTACTTC.

The chain combines TRBV7-2 with TRBJ2-7, with 14 bases lining up with TRBD2. The J segment lost 2 bases and the V segment lost 4 bases, leaving 10 bases of the junction unmatched. The germline gives CDR1 SGHTA, CDR2 FQGNSA. The CDR3 length is 18 residues. CDR3 nucleotides: TGTGCCAGCAGCTCTATCGGACTAGCGGGAGGCTACACCTACGAGCAGTACTTC. Translating it yields CASSSIGLAGGYTYEQYF.

The chain links TRBV12-3 or TRBV12-4 to TRBJ1-4; the D gene is possibly TRBD1 (5 bases). The CDR3 has 13 amino acids. V lost 3 bases and J 4 bases, leaving 6 bases between the germline ends. The CDR3 sequence is CASSLGLNEKLFF. CDR3 nucleotide sequence: TGTGCCAGCAGTTTGGGGCTTAATGAAAAACTGTTTTTT.

The chain has TRBV11-3 and TRBJ2-2; a weak D match, TRBD2 (5 bases). The V end lost 0 bases, the J end lost 8 bases, and 10 bases lay between the germline ends. Looked up from germline, CDR1 is SGHNT and CDR2 is YENEEA. The CDR3 is 14 amino acids. The CDR3 protein is CASSLEPRTGELFF. CDR3 DNA sequence: TGTGCCAGCAGCTTAGAACCCCGGACTGGGGAGCTGTTTTTT.

The sample holds a few counts of this clone. The V call is TRBV7-3, the J call TRBJ2-1; perhaps TRBD2 as D (5 bases). Germline CDR1 and CDR2: SGHTA and FQGTGA. The CDR3 consists of 15 residues. V was shortened by 2 bases and J by 0 bases, with 8 bases between the two germline ends. CDR3 region: CASSLGESSYNEQFF. CDR3 sequence (DNA): TGTGCCAGCAGCTTAGGGGAGAGCTCCTACAATGAGCAGTTCTTC. Full variable domain (missing parts from reference TRBV7-3 and TRBJ2-1): GAGVSQTPSNKVTEKGKYVELRCDPISGHTALYWYRQSLGQGPEFLIYFQGTGAADDSGLPNDRFFAVRPEGSVSTLKIQRTERGDSAVYLCASSLGESSYNEQFFGPGTRLTVL.

The CDR3 loop reads CATGQASSGNTIYF. The CDR3 DNA reads as TGTGCCACCGGGCAGGCGAGCTCTGGAAACACCATATATTTT. The J gene is TRBJ1-3, the V gene TRBV24-1; D gene unclear. The length of the CDR3 is 14 residues. The V end lost 9 bases, the J end lost 0 bases, and 11 bases lay between the germline ends. The germline CDR1 and CDR2 sequences are KGHDR and SFDVKD.

The chain has TRBV5-1 and TRBJ1-4, with TRBD1 matching 7 bases. The CDR3 is 15 amino acids. Germline V CDR1 and CDR2: SGHRS, YFSETQ. V lost 0 bases, J lost 2 bases, and 1 base stayed unmatched. The CDR3 sequence is CASSLEGGTNEKLFF. The CDR3 nucleotides are TGCGCCAGCAGCTTGGAAGGGGGCACTAATGAAAAACTGTTTTTT.

The V gene is TRBV5-8, the J gene TRBJ1-4; 7 bases match TRBD1. CDR1 is SGHTS and CDR2 is YDEGEE in the germline V gene. The CDR3 is made up of 16 amino acids. The trim removed 0 bases at V and 3 bases at J, leaving 5 bases unmatched. The CDR3 region is CASSLGGDRANEKLFF. CDR3 sequence (DNA): TGTGCCAGCAGCTTGGGGGGCGACAGGGCTAATGAAAAACTGTTTTTT.

The CDR3 loop is CATSDLGRGKETQYF. In DNA, the CDR3 is TGTGCCACCAGTGATTTGGGCAGGGGCAAGGAGACCCAGTACTTC. The chain links TRBV24-1 to TRBJ2-5; D is possibly TRBD1 (6 bases). The CDR3 loop spans 15 amino acids. Trimming removed 0 bases at V and 5 bases at J, with 12 bases between. Germline CDR1 is KGHDR and CDR2 is SFDVKD.

The rearrangement links TRBV3-1 (or the pseudogene TRBV3-2) to TRBJ1-2, with a weak D call TRBD1 (6 bases). CDR1 and CDR2 from the germline V gene are LGHDT and YNNKEL (reference sequence). The V end lost 3 bases, the J end lost 8 bases, and 13 bases lay between the germline ends. The CDR3 has 13 amino acids. The CDR3 DNA sequence: TGTGCCAGCAGCCAGGGGGCTGGGGAGGGCTACACCTTC. It translates to CASSQGAGEGYTF.

This clone has just one count. The CDR3: CSVVGSVNGYTF. The CDR3, as DNA: TGCAGCGTTGTCGGGTCTGTGAATGGCTACACCTTC. J is TRBJ1-2 and V is TRBV29-1; D not resolved. The V and J ends lost 4 bases and 6 bases respectively, with 12 bases between them. Germline loops: CDR1 SQVTM, CDR2 ANQGSEA. The CDR3 contains 12 residues.

The chain links TRBV7-2 to TRBJ2-3; 8 bases are a match to TRBD2. CDR1 SGHTA and CDR2 FQGNSA come from the germline V gene. Trimming took 5 bases from V and 8 from J; bases not matched to a gene: 9. This CDR3 has 14 residues. The CDR3 spells CASSSGRGALTQYF. DNA for the CDR3: TGTGCCAGCAGCAGTGGGCGGGGGGCCCTTACGCAGTATTTT.

CDR3 bases: TGTGCCGCCCTGGGGGTTGGAGGGGAGGCTTTCTTT. Translated: CAALGVGGEAFF. The gene calls are TRBV10-3 and TRBJ1-1; TRBD1 is a possible D gene (5 bases). Germline V gene sequence: CDR1 ENHRY, CDR2 SYGVKD. V lost 11 bases, J lost 11 bases, and 21 bases lay in between. This CDR3 is built from 12 residues.

V usage is TRBV2 and J usage is TRBJ2-6; D is uncertain. V lost 5 bases to trimming and J lost 0 bases, with 11 bases between them. Germline CDR1 is SNHLY and CDR2 is FYNNEI. This CDR3 is built from 16 residues. CDR3 region: CASSPTSTSGANVLTF. CDR3 coding DNA: TGTGCCAGCAGTCCGACATCCACCTCTGGGGCCAACGTCCTGACTTTC. Full variable domain (outside the CDR3, taken from reference TRBV2 and TRBJ2-6): EPEVTQTPSHQVTQMGQEVILRCVPISNHLYFYWYRQILGQKVEFLVSFYNNEISEKSEIFDDQFSVERPDGSNFTLKIRSTKLEDSAMYFCASSPTSTSGANVLTFGAGSRLTVL.

This clone was counted a single time. This chain joins TRBV28 and TRBJ2-1; 8 positions agree with TRBD2. This CDR3 is built from 15 residues. The germline V gene encodes CDR1 MDHEN and CDR2 SYDVKM. V shed 3 bases and J 8 bases; nucleotides not matched to a gene: 9. As DNA, the CDR3 is TGTGCCAGCAGTTTTCCGGGACTAGGCGGTCATGAGCAGTTCTTC. Protein product: CASSFPGLGGHEQFF.

V gene TRBV29-1 combines with J gene TRBJ1-1, with D possibly matching TRBD1 (5 bases). The V end was cut by 1 base, the J end by 5 bases, with 23 bases between. Germline V gene data show CDR1 as SQVTM and CDR2 as ANQGSEA. The CDR3 covers 17 residues. The CDR3 sequence: CSVEGAGTSRAGTEAFF. Here the CDR3 DNA reads TGCAGCGTTGAAGGTGCTGGGACCTCTCGTGCGGGAACTGAAGCTTTCTTT.

As DNA, the CDR3 is TGTGCCTGTCCCCAGGGGAAGTTCCGGAACACCGGGGAGCTGTTTTTT. It yields the protein CACPQGKFRNTGELFF. V and J are TRBV30 and TRBJ2-2, with D possibly TRBD1 on 6 matching bases. The CDR3 has 16 amino acids. CDR1 is GTSNPN and CDR2 is SVGIG in the germline V gene (reference sequence). With 6 bases removed from V and 1 base from J, the gap between germline ends came to 18 bases.

V gene TRBV6-2 or TRBV6-3 combines with J gene TRBJ2-7, with TRBD2 matching 12 bases. The germline V gene encodes CDR1 MNHEY and CDR2 SVGEGT. Trimming cost V 4 bases and J 0 bases; bases outside gene matches: 1. The CDR3 runs to 15 residues. The CDR3 bases are TGTGCCAGCAGTTGGGGACTAGCGGGCTCCTACGAGCAGTACTTC. Translating it yields CASSWGLAGSYEQYF.

The chain couples TRBV29-1 to TRBJ2-7; the D gene is possibly TRBD1 (7 bases). Germline V gene sequence: CDR1 SQVTM, CDR2 ANQGSEA. The CDR3 length is 15 residues. V lost 3 bases, J lost 4 bases, and 19 bases lay in between. The CDR3 DNA reads TGCAGCGTTGATACCGGGACAGTGGGGGGATACGAGCAGTACTTC. Amino acid sequence: CSVDTGTVGGYEQYF.

The CDR3 loop reads CASSLSESGRTEAFF. The CDR3 nucleotides are TGTGCCAGCAGTTTATCGGAATCAGGCCGGACTGAAGCTTTCTTT. The chain recombines TRBV27 with TRBJ1-1; D remains unclear. Germline CDR1 and CDR2: MNHEY and SMNVEV (reference sequence). With 0 bases removed from V and 5 bases from J, the gap between germline ends came to 13 bases. The CDR3 length is 15 residues.

The rearrangement joins TRBV6-1 to TRBJ1-6; 8 nucleotides agree with TRBD1. There are 16 residues in the CDR3. CDR1 is MNHNS, CDR2 SASEGT, per germline. The V gene end was trimmed by 2 bases and the J gene end by 6 bases; junction bases not matched to a gene: 6. The CDR3 spells CASSERRDRLNSPLHF. The CDR3 DNA sequence: TGTGCCAGCAGTGAAAGGAGGGACAGGCTTAATTCACCCCTCCACTTT.

The chain combines TRBV6-1 with TRBJ1-1; no clear D gene. Germline V gene sequence: CDR1 MNHNS, CDR2 SASEGT. The ends were cut back, 3 bases at V and 6 bases at J, with 8 bases in the middle. This CDR3 has 12 residues. The CDR3 region has the DNA TGTGCCAGCAGTGACGGGATCTCTGAAGCTTTCTTT. Translated, it gives CASSDGISEAFF.